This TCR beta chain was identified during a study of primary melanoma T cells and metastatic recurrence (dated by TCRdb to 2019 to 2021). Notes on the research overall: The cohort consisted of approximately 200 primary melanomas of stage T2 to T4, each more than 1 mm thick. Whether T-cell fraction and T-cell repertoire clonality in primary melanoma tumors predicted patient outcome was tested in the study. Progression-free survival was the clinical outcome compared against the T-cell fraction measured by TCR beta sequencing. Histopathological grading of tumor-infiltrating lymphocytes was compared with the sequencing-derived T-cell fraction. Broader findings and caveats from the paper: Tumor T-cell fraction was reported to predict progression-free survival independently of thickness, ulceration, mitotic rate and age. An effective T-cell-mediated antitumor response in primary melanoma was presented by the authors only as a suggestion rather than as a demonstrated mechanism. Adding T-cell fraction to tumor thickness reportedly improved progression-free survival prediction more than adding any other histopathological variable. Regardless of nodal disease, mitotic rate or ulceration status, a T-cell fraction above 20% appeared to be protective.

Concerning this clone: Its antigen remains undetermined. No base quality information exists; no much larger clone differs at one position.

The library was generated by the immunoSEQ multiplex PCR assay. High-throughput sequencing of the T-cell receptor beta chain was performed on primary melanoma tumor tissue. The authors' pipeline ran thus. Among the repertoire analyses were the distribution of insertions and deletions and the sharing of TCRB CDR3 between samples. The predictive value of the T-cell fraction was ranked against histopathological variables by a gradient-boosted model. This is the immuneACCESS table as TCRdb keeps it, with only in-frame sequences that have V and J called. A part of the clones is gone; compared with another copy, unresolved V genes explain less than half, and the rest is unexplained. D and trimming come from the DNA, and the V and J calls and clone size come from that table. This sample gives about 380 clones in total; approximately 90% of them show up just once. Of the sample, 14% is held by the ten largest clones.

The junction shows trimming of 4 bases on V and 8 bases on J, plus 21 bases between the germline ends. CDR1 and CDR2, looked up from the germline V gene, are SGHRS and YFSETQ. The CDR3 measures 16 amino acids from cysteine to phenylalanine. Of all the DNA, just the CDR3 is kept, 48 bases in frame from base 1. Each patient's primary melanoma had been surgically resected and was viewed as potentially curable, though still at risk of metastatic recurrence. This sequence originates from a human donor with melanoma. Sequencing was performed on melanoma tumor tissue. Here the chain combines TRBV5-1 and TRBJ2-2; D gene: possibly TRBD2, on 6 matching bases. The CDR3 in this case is CASSSLLATQLGELFF. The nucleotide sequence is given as TGCGCCAGCAGCAGCTTACTAGCAACTCAACTAGGGGAGCTGTTTTTT.